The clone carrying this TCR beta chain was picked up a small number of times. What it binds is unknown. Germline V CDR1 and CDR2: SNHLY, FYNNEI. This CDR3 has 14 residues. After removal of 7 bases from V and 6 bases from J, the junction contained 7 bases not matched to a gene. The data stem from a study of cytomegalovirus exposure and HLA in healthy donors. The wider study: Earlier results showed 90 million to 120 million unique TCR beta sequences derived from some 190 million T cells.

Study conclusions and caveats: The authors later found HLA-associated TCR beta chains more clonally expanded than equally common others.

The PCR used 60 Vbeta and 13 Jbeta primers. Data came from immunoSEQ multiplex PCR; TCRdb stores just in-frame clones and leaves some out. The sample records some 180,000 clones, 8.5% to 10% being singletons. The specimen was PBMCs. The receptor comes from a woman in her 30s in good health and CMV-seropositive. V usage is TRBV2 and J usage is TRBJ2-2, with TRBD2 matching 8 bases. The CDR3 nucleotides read TGTGCCAGCATAGGGTTCGGGGGGGCCGGGGAGCTGTTTTTT. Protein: CASIGFGGAGELFF.